The 19 T cell receptor beta chains listed next were all sequenced from one sample in a study of blood T cell repertoires in COVID-19 (TCRdb year 2020). Libraries came from the immunoSEQ multiplex PCR assay. The table comes from immuneACCESS by way of TCRdb, which keeps in-frame sequences with V and J called. Part of the clones is missing from these tables; in studies checked, under half for an unresolved V gene and the rest for unknown reasons. A total of some 150,000 clones appear in this sample, roughly 80% of them only once. The leading ten clones occupy approximately 8.7% of the sample. Sequenced material: peripheral blood. All receptors come from a woman in her seventies with acute or convalescent COVID-19.

The J gene is TRBJ2-1, the V gene TRBV18; TRBD2 aligns across 13 bases. V trimming: 4 bases; J trimming: 9 bases; junction bases outside the gene matches: 12. This CDR3 is 17 amino acids long. Germline lookup yields CDR1 KGHSH and CDR2 LQKENI. CDR3 protein: CASSLETSGGTGGEQFF. DNA for the CDR3: TGTGCCAGCTCACTAGAGACTAGCGGGGGGACCGGAGGTGAGCAGTTCTTC.

V usage is TRBV19 and J usage is TRBJ2-7; 8 positions agree with TRBD1. The V and J ends lost 7 bases and 5 bases, in that order; junction bases with no gene match: 19. Looked up from germline, CDR1 is LNHDA and CDR2 is SQIVND (reference sequence). CDR3 length: 17 amino acids. CDR3 region: CASMVLNDRGEGNEQYF. CDR3 in DNA: TGTGCCAGTATGGTCCTAAACGACAGGGGAGAGGGGAACGAGCAGTACTTC. The whole variable domain, remainder taken from reference TRBV19 and TRBJ2-7, is DGGITQSPKYLFRKEGQNVTLSCEQNLNHDAMYWYRQDPGQGLRLIYYSQIVNDFQKGDIAEGYSVSREKKESFPLTVTSAQKNPTAFYLCASMVLNDRGEGNEQYFGPGTRLTVT.

This clone has just a few counts. The chain links TRBV7-2 to TRBJ2-5; 10 bases match TRBD2. Germline CDR1 and CDR2: SGHTA and FQGNSA. The CDR3 sequence is 16 residues long. Losses at the gene ends were 1 base for V and 1 base for J; bases not matched to a gene: 3. DNA for the CDR3: TGTGCCAGCAGCTTAGTACTAGCGGGGCCCCAAGAGACCCAGTACTTC. It translates to CASSLVLAGPQETQYF.

This clone was counted once. The genes are TRBV4-2 and TRBJ2-3; 10 nucleotides match TRBD2. CDR1 and CDR2 (germline): LGHNA, YNFKEQ. V was pared by 0 bases and J by 3 bases, with 12 bases of the junction left unmatched. The CDR3 covers 19 residues. DNA of the CDR3: TGTGCCAGCAGCCAAGATCTATCTAGACCTAGCGGGGGAACAGATACGCAGTATTTT. Encoded protein: CASSQDLSRPSGGTDTQYF.

The chain combines TRBV6-1 with TRBJ1-5; no clear D gene. Per germline, CDR1 MNHNS and CDR2 SASEGT. V lost 1 base and J 4 bases, leaving 11 bases between the germline ends. CDR3 length equals 15 residues. CDR3 in amino acids: CASSEDMSVNQPQHF. The CDR3 nucleotides are TGTGCCAGCAGTGAAGATATGTCAGTTAATCAGCCCCAGCATTTT.

This chain links TRBV30 with TRBJ1-6; D uncertain. The germline gives CDR1 GTSNPN, CDR2 SVGIG (reference sequence). The CDR3 contains 12 residues. Trimming cost V 4 bases and J 4 bases, with 5 bases left between them. The CDR3 here is CAWTLYNSPLHF. The CDR3 DNA sequence: TGTGCCTGGACCCTGTATAATTCACCCCTCCACTTT. Full variable domain (missing parts from reference TRBV30 and TRBJ1-6): SQTIHQWPATLVQPVGSPLSLECTVEGTSNPNLYWYRQAAGRGLQLLFYSVGIGQISSEVPQNLSASRPQDRQFILSSKKLLLSDSGFYLCAWTLYNSPLHFGNGTRLTVT.

The chain couples TRBV10-3 to TRBJ2-1; TRBD2 matches 7 bases. J lost 5 bases, V lost 3 bases, and 4 bases had no gene match. Germline CDR1 reads ENHRY; CDR2 reads SYGVKD. The CDR3 runs to 14 residues. CDR3 sequence: CAISDVGGNNEQFF. As DNA, the CDR3 is TGTGCCATCAGTGATGTCGGGGGGAACAATGAGCAGTTCTTC.

The chain recombines TRBV15 with TRBJ2-1, with D possibly matching TRBD2 (7 bases). The CDR3 covers 15 residues. V lost 2 bases to trimming and J lost 4 bases, with 12 bases between them. Per germline, CDR1 LNHNV and CDR2 YYDKDF (reference sequence). The CDR3 sequence is CATSRPGGVYNEQFF. CDR3 nucleotides: TGTGCCACCAGCAGACCGGGGGGCGTATACAATGAGCAGTTCTTC.

This clone was seen a handful of times. The V call is TRBV11-2, the J call TRBJ2-1; D perhaps matches TRBD2 (6 bases). Trimming stripped 2 bases from V and 4 bases from J, with 12 bases between. The V gene's germline CDR1 is SGHAT and CDR2 FQNNGV. There are 15 residues in the CDR3. The CDR3: CASSLLSGSYNEQFF. The CDR3 bases are TGTGCCAGCAGCTTACTAAGCGGGTCTTACAATGAGCAGTTCTTC. Looking up the rest from reference TRBV11-2 and TRBJ2-1 gives the full variable domain: EAGVAQSPRYKIIEKRQSVAFWCNPISGHATLYWYQQILGQGPKLLIQFQNNGVVDDSQLPKDRFSAERLKGVDSTLKIQPAKLEDSAVYLCASSLLSGSYNEQFFGPGTRLTVL.

The chain carries TRBV10-2 and TRBJ2-1; 10 bases are shared with TRBD2. Trimming removed 8 bases from V and 8 bases from J; junction bases left unmatched: 6. This CDR3 comprises 13 residues. CDR1 WSHSY and CDR2 SAAADI come from the germline V gene. The CDR3 coding sequence is TGCGCCAGCGTGTCTAGCGGGAGTTATGAGCAGTTCTTC. Translating gives CASVSSGSYEQFF.

This clone was found a few times. V and J are TRBV5-4 and TRBJ1-1, with a tentative D call TRBD1 (6 bases). The germline V and J ends were trimmed by 3 bases and 7 bases, with 19 bases remaining between them. Germline CDR1 reads SGHNT; CDR2 reads YYREEE (reference sequence). The CDR3 has 15 amino acids. The CDR3 DNA is TGTGCCAGCAGCTCTTTACAGGGAACCTCGCTTGAAGCTTTCTTT. Its protein is CASSSLQGTSLEAFF.

A single count supports this clone. V and J are TRBV6-1 and TRBJ1-4; no definite D call. The germline V and J ends were trimmed by 3 bases and 1 base, with 9 bases remaining between them. The CDR3 runs 15 residues. Germline-derived CDR1 and CDR2 are MNHNS and SASEGT. DNA of the CDR3: TGTGCCAGCAGTGATCCTTTTTTAACTAATGAAAAACTGTTTTTT. Encoded protein: CASSDPFLTNEKLFF.

The chain carries TRBV6-2 or TRBV6-3 and TRBJ1-1; no clear D gene. The CDR3 length is 16 residues. Germline V lookup: CDR1 MNHEY, CDR2 SVGEGT. Trimming cost V 5 bases and J 0 bases, with 16 bases left between them. CDR3 region: CASSPSLKTLNTEAFF. Written as DNA, the CDR3 is TGTGCCAGCAGTCCATCCCTCAAGACTTTGAACACTGAAGCTTTCTTT.

This clone was seen only once. The chain carries TRBV7-2 and TRBJ1-1; 7 bases are a match to TRBD1. The V segment lost 2 bases and the J segment 4 bases; nucleotides outside the gene matches: 7. CDR3 length: 15 residues. Germline CDR1 and CDR2: SGHTA and FQGNSA. The CDR3 nucleotides are TGTGCCAGCAGCTTATCGACAGGGACGGTCACTGAAGCTTTCTTT. Protein: CASSLSTGTVTEAFF.

The V and J genes are TRBV9 and TRBJ1-3; 8 bases are a match to TRBD1. The CDR3 totals 15 residues. V dropped 0 bases and J dropped 4; count of bases not matched to a gene: 3. The germline V gene encodes CDR1 SGDLS and CDR2 YYNGEE. In DNA, the CDR3 is TGTGCCAGCAGCGTAGGGACAGGGATCGGAAACACCATATATTTT. This gives the protein CASSVGTGIGNTIYF.

Turning to this clone: At one end, the junction sequence differs from germline, possibly due to a read error. The V and J genes are TRBV6-5 and TRBJ1-2, with D tentatively TRBD1 (5 bases). Germline CDR1 and CDR2: MNHEY and SVGAGI. The CDR3 extends over 14 amino acids. The DNA of the CDR3 is TGTGCCGGCAGTTACTACCCAGGGAACTATGGCTACACCTTC. It specifies CAGSYYPGNYGYTF.

This sequence joins TRBV5-8 and TRBJ1-2; TRBD1 matches 9 bases. The length of the CDR3 is 14 residues. The junction had 12 bases not matched to a gene; V was cut back by 6 bases and J by 9 bases. Germline V gene data show CDR1 as SGHTS and CDR2 as YDEGEE. CDR3 sequence: CASIVKDRGDSYTF. The CDR3, as DNA: TGTGCCAGCATCGTGAAAGACAGGGGGGATAGCTACACCTTC.

This clone was picked up a small number of times. The chain carries TRBV5-1 and TRBJ2-3; possibly TRBD2 for D (6 bases). The CDR3 consists of 15 residues. The V and J ends lost 2 bases and 1 base respectively, with 11 bases between them. Germline lookup yields CDR1 SGHRS and CDR2 YFSETQ. CDR3 nucleotide sequence: TGCGCCAGCAGCTTAACAGGAGGGGGCACAGATACGCAGTATTTT. It specifies CASSLTGGGTDTQYF.

The chain recombines TRBV4-1 with TRBJ2-1, with D maybe TRBD2 (5 bases). The CDR3 runs to 20 residues. CDR1 MGHRA and CDR2 YSYEKL come from the germline V gene. V lost 0 bases and J 8 bases, leaving 29 bases between the germline ends. In nucleotides, the CDR3 is TGCGCCAGCAGCCAAGAACAAGGCCGGGCCCCTGAAACCTACGGGGATGAGCAGTTCTTC. Amino acid sequence: CASSQEQGRAPETYGDEQFF.